This T cell receptor (beta chain) was found in a study of blood T cell repertoires in COVID-19. The overall study: Material from acute and convalescent COVID-19 was sourced from the United States, Italy and Spain. The cDNA or gDNA used as material had been derived from T cells, B-cell-depleted T cells, or PBMCs.

In the original processing: Amplification of reference gene primers provided the estimated nucleated cell counts. Method: immunoSEQ multiplex PCR; TCRdb's copy keeps in-frame clones and lacks some. Clone size and V and J calls were adopted from that table, with D and trimming inferred from the DNA. The table lists 150,000 to 180,000 clones, roughly nine tenths of them singletons, with less than 0.6% in the top ten. V was clipped by 5 bases and J by 2 bases; unmatched bases: 9. The CDR3 has 16 residues. Germline CDR1 and CDR2: MNHEY and SMNVEV (reference sequence). The sample comprised peripheral blood. The gene calls are TRBV27 and TRBJ1-2, with 9 nucleotides matching TRBD1. This clonotype was sampled from a man aged 50-59 years with acute or convalescent COVID-19. DNA for the CDR3: TGTGCCAGCAGTCCCGGGACAGGGCTCCCAAACTATGGCTACACCTTC. This encodes CASSPGTGLPNYGYTF.